The TCR beta chain described here comes from a study of blood T cell repertoires in COVID-19. This clone was counted only a few times. V shed 4 bases, J shed 3 bases, and the junction held 6 bases outside the gene matches. This CDR3 spans 15 amino acids. Germline loops: CDR1 SGHAT, CDR2 FQNNGV. Original processing methods: Reference gene primers were amplified, and this amplification served to estimate nucleated cell counts. Assay used: immunoSEQ multiplex PCR; TCRdb lists only in-frame clones, some missing. D and trimming were read from the DNA, whereas the V and J calls and clone size are those reported in that table. In the table there are under 250,000 clones, roughly 90% of which are singletons.

The clonotype originates from a woman aged 60 to 75 with acute or convalescent COVID-19. V is TRBV11-2 and J is TRBJ2-7; the match to TRBD2 covers 10 bases. Sequenced: peripheral blood. This CDR3 reads CASSSPGTSDYEQYF. In DNA, the CDR3 is TGTGCCAGCAGCTCCCCCGGGACTAGCGACTACGAGCAGTACTTC.